The present TCR beta chain was sequenced within a study of regulatory T cells in long-lasting Graves disease. Sample time point: persistent/refractory GD, antithyroid drugs over 5 years with positive TRAb. There was RNA extracted from PBMCs, and the TCR library was made from it. Investigators prepared the TCR beta libraries by applying iRepertoire HTBI primers and Arm-PCR of CDR3 regions. MiXCR was run by TCRdb on the multiplex PCR reads, yielding one entry per CDR3 protein. The repertoire holds 650,000 to 850,000 distinct CDR3 sequences, with around 30% as singletons. Trimming removed 1 base from V and 0 bases from J, with 16 bases in between. The CDR3 length is 16 residues. From germline, CDR1 is DFQATT and CDR2 SNEGSKA (reference sequence).

The chain recombines TRBV20-1 with TRBJ2-7; D is possibly TRBD1 (6 bases). This sequence originates from a female donor with Graves disease. This sample comprised peripheral blood mononuclear cells (PBMCs), obtained when the disease was refractory, from a patient treated with antithyroid drugs. CDR3 residues: CSARGPHVQGSYEQYF. The CDR3 DNA sequence: TGCAGTGCTAGAGGACCCCATGTACAGGGCTCCTACGAGCAGTACTTC.